The 3 T cell receptor beta chains reported below all come from one sample, sequenced in a study of early T cells in non-severe SARS-CoV-2 infection. A single record per CDR3 protein comes from TCRdb applying MiXCR to the 5' RACE reads. The repertoire consists of approximately 100,000 distinct CDR3 sequences, with approximately 17% occurring once and the leading ten covering around 1.3%. The source material was whole blood. All receptors derive from an adult who was a healthcare worker with PCR-confirmed SARS-CoV-2 infection or an uninfected control (not recorded which).

This clonotype has at least ten counts. The chain joins TRBV7-9 to TRBJ1-2, with TRBD1 as a possible D gene (5 bases). CDR3 length equals 15 residues. Germline V gene data show CDR1 as SEHNR and CDR2 as FQNEAQ (reference sequence). The V gene lost 2 bases and the J gene lost 0 bases, with 10 bases spanning the gap. In DNA, the CDR3 is TGTGCCAGCAGCTTATTCCAGGGCACTAACTATGGCTACACCTTC. Its translation is CASSLFQGTNYGYTF.

The chain has TRBV20-1 and TRBJ2-1; 7 positions match TRBD2. After removal of 3 bases from V and 1 base from J, the junction contained 12 bases not matched to a gene. The CDR3 runs to 17 residues. Per germline, CDR1 DFQATT and CDR2 SNEGSKA (reference sequence). CDR3 amino acids: CSARGGPSGTSYNEQFF. The CDR3 DNA reads as TGCAGTGCTAGGGGAGGGCCTAGCGGAACTTCCTACAATGAGCAGTTCTTC.

This clonotype has ten or more counts. The V call is TRBV27, the J call TRBJ2-7; TRBD2 agrees at 8 bases. V trimming: 2 bases; J trimming: 4 bases; junction bases outside the gene matches: 4. The CDR3 covers 14 residues. The germline gives CDR1 MNHEY, CDR2 SMNVEV (reference sequence). CDR3 DNA: TGTGCCAGCAGTTTAAGCGGGGGAGGGTACGAGCAGTACTTC. Its translation: CASSLSGGGYEQYF.